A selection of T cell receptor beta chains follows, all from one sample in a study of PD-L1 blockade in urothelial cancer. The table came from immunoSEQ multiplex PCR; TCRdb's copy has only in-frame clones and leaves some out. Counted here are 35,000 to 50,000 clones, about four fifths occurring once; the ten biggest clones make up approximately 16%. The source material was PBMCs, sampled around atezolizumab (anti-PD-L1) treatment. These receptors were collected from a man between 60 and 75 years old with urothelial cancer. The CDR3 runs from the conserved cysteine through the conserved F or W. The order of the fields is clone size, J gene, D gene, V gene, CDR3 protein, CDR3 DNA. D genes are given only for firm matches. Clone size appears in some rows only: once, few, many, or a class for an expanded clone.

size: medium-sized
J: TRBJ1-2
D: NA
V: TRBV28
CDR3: CASSFEDRDNYGYTF
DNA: TGTGCCAGCAGTTTTGAGGACAGAGATAACTATGGCTACACCTTC

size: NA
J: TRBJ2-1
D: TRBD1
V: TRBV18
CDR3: CASSPRQGGQFF
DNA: TGTGCCAGCTCACCCCGACAGGGGGGCCAGTTCTTC

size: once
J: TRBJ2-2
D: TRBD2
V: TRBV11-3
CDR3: CASSPGTTSNTGELFF
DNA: TGTGCCAGCAGCCCAGGGACTACCTCGAACACCGGGGAGCTGTTTTTT

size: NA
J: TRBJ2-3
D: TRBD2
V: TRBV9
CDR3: CASSARGSGLGYFADTQYF
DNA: TGTGCCAGCAGCGCACGCGGATCGGGACTAGGGTATTTTGCGGATACGCAGTATTTT

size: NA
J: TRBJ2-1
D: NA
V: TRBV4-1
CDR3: CASSQDPYVGGSYNEQFF
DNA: TGCGCCAGCAGCCAAGATCCCTACGTCGGGGGTTCCTACAATGAGCAGTTCTTC

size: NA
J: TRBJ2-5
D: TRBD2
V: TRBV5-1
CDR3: CASSLAGGGETQYF
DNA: TGCGCCAGCAGCTTGGCGGGGGGGGGAGAGACCCAGTACTTC

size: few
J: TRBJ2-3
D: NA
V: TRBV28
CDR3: CASSLDTSTDTQYF
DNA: TGTGCCAGCAGTTTAGACACTAGCACAGATACGCAGTATTTT

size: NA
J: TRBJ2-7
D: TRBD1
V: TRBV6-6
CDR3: CASSSRDRALEQYF
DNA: TGTGCCAGCAGTTCCCGGGACAGGGCCCTCGAGCAGTACTTC

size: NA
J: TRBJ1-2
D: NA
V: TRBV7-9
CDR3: CASITTDRQLNNYGYTF
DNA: TGTGCCAGCATCACGACGGATCGACAGCTAAATAACTATGGCTACACCTTC

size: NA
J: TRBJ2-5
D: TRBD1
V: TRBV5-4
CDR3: CASSQDRGHQETQYF
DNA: TGTGCCAGCAGCCAGGACAGGGGGCACCAAGAGACCCAGTACTTC

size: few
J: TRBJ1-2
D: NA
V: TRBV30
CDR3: CAWSLNRDGYTF
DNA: TGTGCCTGGAGTCTGAACAGGGATGGCTACACCTTC

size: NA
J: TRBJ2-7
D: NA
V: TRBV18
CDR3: CASSPGQVQEQYF
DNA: TGTGCCAGCTCACCTGGGCAGGTACAAGAGCAGTACTTC

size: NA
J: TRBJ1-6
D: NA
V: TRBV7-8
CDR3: CASSWGGRRGGSPLHF
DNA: TGTGCCAGCAGCTGGGGGGGTCGGAGGGGTGGCTCACCCCTCCACTTT

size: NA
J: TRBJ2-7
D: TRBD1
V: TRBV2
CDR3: CASRDRAHSYEQYF
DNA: TGTGCCAGCAGGGACAGGGCACACTCCTACGAGCAGTACTTC

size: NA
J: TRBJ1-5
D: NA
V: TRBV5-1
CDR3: CASSSREGYNQPQHF
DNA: TGCGCCAGCAGCTCCCGAGAGGGTTACAATCAGCCCCAGCATTTT

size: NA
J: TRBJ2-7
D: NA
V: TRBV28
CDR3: CASSRPEFWYEQYF
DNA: TGTGCCAGCAGTCGCCCGGAGTTCTGGTACGAGCAGTACTTC

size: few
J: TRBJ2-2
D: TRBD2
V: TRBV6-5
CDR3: CASTVAGGAGELFF
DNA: TGTGCCAGCACCGTAGCGGGGGGGGCCGGGGAGCTGTTTTTT

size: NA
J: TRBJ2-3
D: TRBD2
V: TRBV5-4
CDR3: CASSFVTQVLAGGLTDTQYF
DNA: TGTGCCAGCAGCTTCGTTACTCAGGTACTAGCGGGGGGGCTAACAGATACGCAGTATTTT

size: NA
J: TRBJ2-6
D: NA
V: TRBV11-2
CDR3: CASSPGRWGANVLTF
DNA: TGTGCCAGCAGCCCAGGGAGGTGGGGGGCCAACGTCCTGACTTTC

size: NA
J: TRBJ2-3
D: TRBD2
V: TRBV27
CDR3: CASSTIAGKSTDTQYF
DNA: TGTGCCAGCAGTACCATAGCGGGGAAGAGCACAGATACGCAGTATTTT

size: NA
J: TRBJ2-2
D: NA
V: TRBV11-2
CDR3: CASSSPPQSGELFF
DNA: TGTGCCAGCAGCTCCCCGCCCCAGTCCGGGGAGCTGTTTTTT

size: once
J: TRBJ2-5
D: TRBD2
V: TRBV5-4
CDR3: CASSLGRRGGPETQYF
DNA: TGTGCCAGCAGCTTGGGAAGGCGGGGGGGCCCAGAGACCCAGTACTTC

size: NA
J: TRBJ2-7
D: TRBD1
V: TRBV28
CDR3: CASSSPGQGAVEQYF
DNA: TGTGCCAGCAGTTCACCGGGACAGGGGGCGGTCGAGCAGTACTTC

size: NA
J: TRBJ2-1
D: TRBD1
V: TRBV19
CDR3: CASSSRRQGANEQFF
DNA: TGTGCCAGTAGTTCACGCCGACAGGGGGCCAATGAGCAGTTCTTC

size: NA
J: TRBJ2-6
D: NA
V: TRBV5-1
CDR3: CASLRDIDSGANVLTF
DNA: TGCGCCAGCCTCAGGGATATCGACTCTGGGGCCAACGTCCTGACTTTC

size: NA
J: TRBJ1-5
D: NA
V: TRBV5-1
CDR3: CASSPDSSNQPQHF
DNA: TGCGCCAGCAGCCCGGACAGTAGCAATCAGCCCCAGCATTTT

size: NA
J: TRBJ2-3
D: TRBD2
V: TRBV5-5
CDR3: CASSLRVGPSGGTDTQYF
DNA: TGTGCCAGCAGCTTGAGGGTAGGACCTAGCGGGGGCACAGATACGCAGTATTTT

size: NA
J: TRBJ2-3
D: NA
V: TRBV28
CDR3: CASFPGGAGADTQYF
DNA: TGTGCCAGCTTTCCTGGGGGGGCTGGCGCAGATACGCAGTATTTT

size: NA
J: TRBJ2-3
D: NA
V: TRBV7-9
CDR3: CASSIRRGTDTQYF
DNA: TGTGCCAGCAGTATTCGTAGGGGAACAGATACGCAGTATTTT

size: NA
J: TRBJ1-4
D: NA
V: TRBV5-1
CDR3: CASSFGMRGGDEKLFF
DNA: TGCGCCAGCAGCTTTGGGATGCGGGGCGGGGATGAAAAACTGTTTTTT

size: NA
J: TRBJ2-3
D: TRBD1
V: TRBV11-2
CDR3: CASSLERGLGMLSTDTQYF
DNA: TGTGCCAGCAGCTTAGAGAGGGGGCTAGGGATGCTTAGCACAGATACGCAGTATTTT

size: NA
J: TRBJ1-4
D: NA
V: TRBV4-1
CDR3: CASSQDGREKLFF
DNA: TGCGCCAGCAGCCAAGATGGGCGTGAAAAACTGTTTTTT

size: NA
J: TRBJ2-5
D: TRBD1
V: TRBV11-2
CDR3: CASSLGAGGETQYF
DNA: TGTGCCAGCAGCTTAGGGGCAGGGGGAGAGACCCAGTACTTC

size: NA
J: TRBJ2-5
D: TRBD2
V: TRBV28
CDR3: CASRLAGGRGETQYF
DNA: TGTGCCAGCAGACTAGCGGGGGGGCGAGGGGAGACCCAGTACTTC

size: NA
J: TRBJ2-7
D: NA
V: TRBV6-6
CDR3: CASSYSASSLEQYF
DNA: TGTGCCAGCAGTTACTCAGCCTCCTCCCTCGAGCAGTACTTC

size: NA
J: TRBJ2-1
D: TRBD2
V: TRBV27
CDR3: CASSRSRTSGGAFLFF
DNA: TGTGCCAGCAGCCGATCCCGGACTAGCGGGGGGGCATTTCTGTTCTTC

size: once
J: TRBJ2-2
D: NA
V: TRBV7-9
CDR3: CASSFGAANTGELFF
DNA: TGTGCCAGCAGCTTTGGGGCAGCAAATACCGGGGAGCTGTTTTTT

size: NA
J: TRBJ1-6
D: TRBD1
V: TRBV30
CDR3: CAWNRGQYNSPLHF
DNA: TGTGCCTGGAATAGGGGACAGTATAATTCACCCCTCCACTTT

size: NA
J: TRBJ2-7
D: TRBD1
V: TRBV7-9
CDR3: CASSLAQTGNYEQYF
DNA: TGTGCCAGCAGCTTAGCGCAGACAGGGAACTACGAGCAGTACTTC

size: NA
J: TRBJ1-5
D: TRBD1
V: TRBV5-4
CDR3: CASSVGQGINQPQHF
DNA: TGTGCCAGCAGCGTTGGACAGGGAATCAATCAGCCCCAGCATTTT

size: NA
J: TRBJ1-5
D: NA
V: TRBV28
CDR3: CASSQGGRDQPQHF
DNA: TGTGCCAGCAGTCAGGGCGGGAGGGATCAGCCCCAGCATTTT

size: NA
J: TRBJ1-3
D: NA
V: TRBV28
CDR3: CASSFGTYSSGNTIYF
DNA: TGTGCCAGCAGTTTCGGGACTTACAGCTCTGGAAACACCATATATTTT

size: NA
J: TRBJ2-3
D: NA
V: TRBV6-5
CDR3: CASSYSFRPTDTQYF
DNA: TGTGCCAGCAGTTACTCTTTCAGGCCCACAGATACGCAGTATTTT

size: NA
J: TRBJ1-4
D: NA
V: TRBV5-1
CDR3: CASSGGLWARREKLFF
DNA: TGCGCCAGCAGCGGGGGACTGTGGGCGCGGCGTGAAAAACTGTTTTTT